The source of this T cell receptor (beta chain) is a study of shared clonotypes between healthy human individuals. Study-wide points: Incompleteness in sorted-subset sequencing, despite large depth, was shown by rarefaction.

V gave up 6 bases and J gave up 2 bases, with 9 bases separating them. The CDR3 is 13 amino acids. Germline V CDR1 and CDR2: ENHRY, SYGVKD. As regards this clone: Its antigen remains unidentified. Within the sample, other DNA sequences also encode this same CDR3.

The repertoire was sequenced with immunoSEQ multiplex PCR; TCRdb's copy has only in-frame clones and lacks some. The repertoire holds under 2,500,000 clones, with 95% as singletons. The receptor was derived from a man between 18 and 35 years old in good health. Sequenced: naive CD4+ T cells sorted from blood. Subset of the sample: CD45RA+ positively selected. The chain uses TRBV10-3 and TRBJ2-3; no clear D. Here the CDR3 reads CAISGRSTDTQYF. CDR3 in DNA: TGTGCCATCAGCGGACGGTCCACAGATACGCAGTATTTT.